These T cell receptor beta chains were read from a single sample in a study of CD8+ T cells in alopecia areata. Generated by immunoSEQ multiplex PCR, the TCRdb table keeps only in-frame clones and is missing some. The repertoire consists of 90,000 to 100,000 clones, with around 44% occurring once and the leading ten covering 0.79%. Sequencing was done on a sample of CD4+ T cells sorted from blood. Every receptor here comes from a human donor with alopecia areata. CDR3s include the opening cysteine and the closing phenylalanine or tryptophan. D genes are given only for firm matches. Only some rows state a clone size, as once, few, many or a class for expanded clones.

d_gene	abundance	j_gene	v_gene	CDR3aa	CDR3nt
-	few	TRBJ2-5	TRBV29-1	CSAEETQYF	TGCAGCGCTGAAGAGACCCAGTACTTC
TRBD1	-	TRBJ2-7	TRBV29-1	CSVVRQGPNYEQYF	TGCAGCGTTGTACGACAGGGACCCAACTACGAGCAGTACTTC
-	-	TRBJ2-6	TRBV30	CAWSVGGTGANVLTF	TGTGCCTGGAGTGTAGGAGGGACCGGGGCCAACGTCCTGACTTTC
-	few	TRBJ2-1	TRBV29-1	CSVEDRADYNEQFF	TGCAGCGTTGAAGATCGGGCGGATTACAATGAGCAGTTCTTC
-	-	TRBJ2-5	TRBV4-1	CASSQRTNFQETQYF	TGCGCCAGCAGCCAGCGCACTAACTTCCAAGAGACCCAGTACTTC
-	few	TRBJ2-1	TRBV29-1	CSVDHSSYNEQFF	TGCAGCGTTGATCATAGCTCCTACAATGAGCAGTTCTTC
-	once	TRBJ1-1	TRBV30	CASQRTEAFF	TGTGCCTCCCAGAGGACTGAAGCTTTCTTT
TRBD2	-	TRBJ2-3	TRBV29-1	CSVEMGLASNTQYF	TGCAGCGTTGAAATGGGACTAGCATCGAATACGCAGTATTTT
-	few	TRBJ2-3	TRBV29-1	CSVDISTDTQYF	TGCAGCGTTGACATATCCACAGATACGCAGTATTTT
TRBD1	-	TRBJ2-1	TRBV30	CAWDIQGEVYNEQFF	TGTGCCTGGGATATACAGGGGGAGGTGTACAATGAGCAGTTCTTC
-	few	TRBJ1-6	TRBV7-8	CASSSSVEGRNSPLHF	TGTGCCAGCAGCTCATCGGTGGAGGGACGGAATTCACCCCTCCACTTT
-	-	TRBJ1-5	TRBV30	CAWSAGQLNQPQHF	TGTGCCTGGAGTGCTGGCCAGTTAAATCAGCCCCAGCATTTT
-	few	TRBJ1-5	TRBV28	CATSYQPQHF	TGTGCCACCTCCTATCAGCCCCAGCATTTT
-	-	TRBJ2-1	TRBV5-1	CASSLADRRGNEQFF	TGCGCCAGCAGCTTGGCCGACAGGCGGGGGAATGAGCAGTTCTTC
TRBD2	-	TRBJ2-7	TRBV11-2	CASSATGTSGYEQYF	TGTGCCAGCAGCGCTACCGGGACTAGCGGCTACGAGCAGTACTTC
-	-	TRBJ2-7	TRBV9	CASGFYEQYF	TGTGCCAGTGGCTTCTACGAGCAGTACTTC
-	-	TRBJ2-3	TRBV29-1	CSLAGTLDRSTDTQYF	TGCAGCCTCGCAGGTACCCTTGATCGGAGCACAGATACGCAGTATTTT
-	few	TRBJ2-1	TRBV30	CAWTWGQAYNEQFF	TGTGCCTGGACATGGGGGCAGGCGTACAATGAGCAGTTCTTC
-	-	TRBJ1-2	TRBV30	CAWMTNFDGYTF	TGTGCCTGGATGACGAACTTCGATGGCTACACCTTC
-	-	TRBJ2-3	TRBV5-6	CASSIEHTDTQYF	TGTGCCAGCAGCATCGAGCACACAGATACGCAGTATTTT
-	-	TRBJ2-2	TRBV7-7	CASSVDRGGGTGELFF	TGTGCCAGCAGCGTAGACAGGGGAGGGGGCACCGGGGAGCTGTTTTTT
-	-	TRBJ1-4	TRBV5-6	CASSFGGADEKLFF	TGTGCCAGCAGCTTCGGGGGCGCGGATGAAAAACTGTTTTTT
TRBD1	-	TRBJ1-5	TRBV5-1	CASSYSGGSQPQHF	TGCGCCAGCAGCTACTCAGGGGGAAGTCAGCCCCAGCATTTT
-	-	TRBJ2-7	TRBV15	CATSSGRAYEQYF	TGTGCCACCAGCAGCGGACGGGCCTACGAGCAGTACTTC
-	-	TRBJ2-5	TRBV11-2	CASSLLGGETQYF	TGTGCCAGCAGTCTCCTGGGGGGAGAGACCCAGTACTTC
-	-	TRBJ2-5	TRBV25-1	CASTYPGGTGETQYF	TGTGCCAGCACCTATCCGGGAGGGACAGGAGAGACCCAGTACTTC
TRBD1	-	TRBJ1-6	TRBV28	CASSSPDRAPLHF	TGTGCCAGCAGTTCTCCGGACAGGGCACCCCTCCACTTT
TRBD1	few	TRBJ2-1	TRBV5-1	CASSPDREREQFF	TGCGCCAGCAGCCCTGACAGGGAGCGAGAGCAGTTCTTC
TRBD1	-	TRBJ2-1	TRBV23-1	CASRTTGDEQFF	TGCGCCAGCAGAACGACAGGGGATGAGCAGTTCTTC
TRBD2	few	TRBJ2-1	TRBV6-4	CASSEGGRMDEQFF	TGTGCCAGCAGTGAGGGCGGGAGGATGGATGAGCAGTTCTTC
-	few	TRBJ1-4	TRBV28	CASSSGGRGTNEKLFF	TGTGCCAGCAGTTCGGGGGGGCGCGGTACTAATGAAAAACTGTTTTTT
TRBD2	-	TRBJ2-2	TRBV30	CAWSLGLAGNTGELFF	TGTGCCTGGAGTTTGGGACTAGCGGGGAACACCGGGGAGCTGTTTTTT
-	-	TRBJ1-2	TRBV30	CAWSSARVGYTF	TGTGCCTGGAGTTCCGCCAGGGTCGGCTACACCTTC
TRBD1	-	TRBJ2-7	TRBV29-1	CSAGTEAYEQYF	TGCAGCGCCGGGACAGAAGCCTACGAGCAGTACTTC
TRBD1	-	TRBJ2-7	TRBV29-1	CSSSGTGDRQYF	TGCAGCAGCTCCGGGACAGGGGACAGGCAGTACTTC
-	few	TRBJ2-7	TRBV18	CASSPGATGTYEQYF	TGTGCCAGCTCACCAGGAGCCACGGGCACCTACGAGCAGTACTTC
-	-	TRBJ2-2	TRBV2	CASSDGGRRELFF	TGTGCCAGCAGTGACGGGGGACGGAGGGAGCTGTTTTTT
TRBD2	-	TRBJ2-1	TRBV29-1	CSVDQTSGIYEQFF	TGCAGCGTTGACCAGACTAGCGGGATCTATGAGCAGTTCTTC
-	few	TRBJ1-4	TRBV7-2	CASSFEEKLFF	TGTGCCAGCAGCTTTGAGGAAAAACTGTTTTTT
-	once	TRBJ2-5	TRBV29-1	CSVEGNWETQYF	TGCAGCGTTGAAGGGAATTGGGAGACCCAGTACTTC
TRBD1	few	TRBJ2-4	TRBV7-2	CASSGGQGNIQYF	TGTGCCAGCAGCGGCGGACAGGGGAACATTCAGTACTTC
-	-	TRBJ2-1	TRBV29-1	CSVSDYNEQFF	TGCAGCGTGTCGGATTACAATGAGCAGTTCTTC
TRBD2	-	TRBJ2-1	TRBV7-9	CASSGTSVYNEQFF	TGTGCCAGCTCAGGGACTAGCGTCTACAATGAGCAGTTCTTC
TRBD2	-	TRBJ2-5	TRBV7-9	CASSFAGGETQYF	TGTGCCAGCAGCTTCGCCGGGGGGGAGACCCAGTACTTC
-	-	TRBJ2-5	TRBV5-4	CASSLSGWGIRETQYF	TGTGCCAGCAGCTTGTCAGGGTGGGGTATTAGGGAGACCCAGTACTTC
-	-	TRBJ2-3	TRBV5-1	CASSLFNLDTQYF	TGCGCCAGCAGCTTGTTTAATCTGGATACGCAGTATTTT
-	-	TRBJ2-7	TRBV7-9	CASNGSPQGEQYF	TGTGCCAGCAACGGTTCCCCTCAGGGGGAGCAGTACTTC
-	-	TRBJ2-1	TRBV6-6	CASRRGSSSYNEQFF	TGTGCCAGCAGACGCGGGTCGAGCTCCTACAATGAGCAGTTCTTC
-	few	TRBJ2-7	TRBV7-2	CASSRGGVSTYEQYF	TGTGCCAGCAGCAGAGGTGGGGTCTCAACCTACGAGCAGTACTTC
-	-	TRBJ2-3	TRBV29-1	CSLTGLATDTQYF	TGCAGCCTGACTGGACTCGCTACAGATACGCAGTATTTT
-	-	TRBJ1-1	TRBV30	CAWSVKDTTEAFF	TGTGCCTGGAGTGTAAAGGATACCACTGAAGCTTTCTTT
TRBD1	-	TRBJ1-5	TRBV29-1	CSVRGQGNQPQHF	TGCAGCGTTAGGGGACAGGGAAATCAGCCCCAGCATTTT
-	-	TRBJ2-1	TRBV29-1	CSVGDVLPRLDEQFF	TGCAGCGTCGGGGACGTCCTACCTAGGTTGGATGAGCAGTTCTTC
-	-	TRBJ2-1	TRBV20-1	CSARLFEQFF	TGCAGTGCCCGTCTGTTTGAGCAGTTCTTC